What follows are 2 T cell receptor beta chains derived from one specimen sequenced in a study of cytomegalovirus exposure and HLA in healthy donors. This PCR relied on a set of 60 Vbeta primers and 13 Jbeta primers. TCRdb keeps only in-frame clones here, not all; method: immunoSEQ multiplex PCR. The sample table sets out 150,000 to 200,000 clones. The specimen sequenced was PBMCs. The receptor source for this set is a man between 25 and 39 years old in good health and CMV-seronegative.

The rearrangement links TRBV10-1 to TRBJ2-2, with TRBD1 matching over 8 bases. This CDR3 comprises 16 residues. The germline gives CDR1 WNHNN, CDR2 SYGVQD (reference sequence). V dropped 6 bases and J dropped 5; count of bases not matched to a gene: 11. CDR3 amino acids: CASSGQGAKGTGELFF. The CDR3, as DNA: TGCGCCAGCAGCGGGCAGGGGGCCAAGGGGACCGGGGAGCTGTTTTTT.

The V call is TRBV18, the J call TRBJ1-4, with 9 bases identical to TRBD1. Germline V gives CDR1 KGHSH, CDR2 LQKENI. V trimming: 3 bases; J trimming: 5 bases; junction bases outside the gene matches: 1. The CDR3 is made up of 14 amino acids. CDR3 sequence (DNA): TGTGCCAGCTCACCCGGGACAGGGAATGAAAAACTGTTTTTT. As protein: CASSPGTGNEKLFF.